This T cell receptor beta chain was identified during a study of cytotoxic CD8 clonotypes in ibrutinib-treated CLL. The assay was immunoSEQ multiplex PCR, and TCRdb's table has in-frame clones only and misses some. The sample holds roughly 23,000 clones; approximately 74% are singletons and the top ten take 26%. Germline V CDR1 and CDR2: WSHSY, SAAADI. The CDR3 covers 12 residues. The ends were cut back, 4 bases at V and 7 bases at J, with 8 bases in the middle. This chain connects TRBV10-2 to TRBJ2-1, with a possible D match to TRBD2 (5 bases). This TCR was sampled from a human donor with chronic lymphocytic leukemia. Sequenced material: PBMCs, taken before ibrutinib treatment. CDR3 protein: CASSGLANEQFF. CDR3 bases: TGCGCCAGCAGTGGCCTAGCAAATGAGCAGTTCTTC.